Presented here are 21 T cell receptor beta chains from one specimen sequenced in a study of T cells in Graves' hyperthyroidism and ophthalmopathy. RNA transcripts provided the source from which TCR beta CDR3 regions were amplified. Researchers ran a first-round RT-PCR on the TCR CDR3 using the HTBI primer set. Each CDR3 protein is one row after TCRdb ran MiXCR on the multiplex PCR reads. The sample records roughly 550,000 distinct CDR3 sequences, roughly a sixth being singletons. Sequencing input: blood. All receptors come from a woman in her 30s with Graves' ophthalmopathy.

V gene TRBV11-3 combines with J gene TRBJ2-3; 9 nucleotides line up with TRBD2. Per the germline V gene, CDR1 is SGHNT and CDR2 is YENEEA. V trimming: 3 bases; J trimming: 1 base; junction bases outside the gene matches: 14. CDR3 size: 19 residues. The CDR3 nucleotides are TGTGCCAGCAGCTTTCGGATCGCGCGGGAGGGGGGCGGCACAGATACGCAGTATTTT. Residues: CASSFRIAREGGGTDTQYF.

The rearrangement joins TRBV6-1 to TRBJ2-7; 8 bases align to TRBD2. Unmatched junction bases numbered 13, after V lost 0 bases and J lost 0 bases. The CDR3 runs to 19 residues. From germline, CDR1 is MNHNS and CDR2 SASEGT. CDR3 region: CASSEAVVGTSGSSYEQYF. CDR3 nucleotide sequence: TGTGCCAGCAGTGAAGCAGTCGTGGGTACTAGCGGTAGCTCCTACGAGCAGTACTTC.

The chain carries TRBV7-9 and TRBJ2-1, with 16 positions matching TRBD2. CDR3 length: 18 amino acids. With V trimmed by 4 bases and J by 7 bases, 10 bases remained unmatched. Looked up from germline, CDR1 is SEHNR and CDR2 is FQNEAQ (reference sequence). The CDR3 nucleotides read TGTGCCAGCAGCTCGACGGGACTAGCGGGAGGGCCGGGGAATGAGCAGTTCTTC. Translation: CASSSTGLAGGPGNEQFF.

This clonotype was recorded many times. The chain couples TRBV7-9 to TRBJ2-1, with a possible D match to TRBD1 (5 bases). There are 16 residues in the CDR3. Germline CDR1 reads SEHNR; CDR2 reads FQNEAQ (reference sequence). V gave up 5 bases and J gave up 0 bases, with 14 bases separating them. CDR3 sequence reads: CASSPHRQSSYNEQFF. The CDR3 nucleotides read TGTGCCAGCAGCCCCCACAGGCAGAGCTCCTACAATGAGCAGTTCTTC. Full variable domain (missing parts from reference TRBV7-9 and TRBJ2-1): DTGVSQNPRHKITKRGQNVTFRCDPISEHNRLYWYRQTLGQGPEFLTYFQNEAQLEKSRLLSDRFSAERPKGSFSTLEIQRTEQGDSAMYLCASSPHRQSSYNEQFFGPGTRLTVL.

This clonotype was seen more than once but under ten times. This chain connects TRBV20-1 to TRBJ2-1; 8 bases match TRBD2. With 5 bases clipped from V and 12 bases from J, the junction kept 3 bases outside the gene matches. Germline values: CDR1 DFQATT, CDR2 SNEGSKA (reference sequence). The length of the CDR3 is 10 residues. CDR3 in DNA: TGCAGTGCTTTTCTAGCGGGGCAGTTCTTC. It codes for CSAFLAGQFF.

CDR3 nucleotide sequence: TGCAGTGCTAGAGGGCGGGACTCCTCCTACGAGCAGTACTTC. The encoded protein is CSARGRDSSYEQYF. The chain links TRBV20-1 to TRBJ2-7; possible D gene TRBD2, 6 bases. Trimming stripped 1 base from V and 0 bases from J, with 10 bases between. CDR1 DFQATT and CDR2 SNEGSKA come from the germline V gene (reference sequence). The CDR3 is 14 residues long.

V and J are TRBV6-2 or TRBV6-3 and TRBJ1-2; TRBD1 matches 8 bases. The ends lost 0 bases at V and 4 bases at J; junction bases unmatched: 4. CDR3 length equals 15 residues. The V gene's germline CDR1 is MNHEY and CDR2 SVGEGT. The CDR3 DNA is TGTGCCAGCAGTTACTCCGGACAGGGCCCCTATGGCTACACCTTC. Its translation: CASSYSGQGPYGYTF.

A few counts support this clonotype. The chain employs TRBV20-1 and TRBJ1-2, with D uncertain. The CDR3 spans 12 residues. The V end was cut by 6 bases, the J end by 1 base, with 9 bases between. Per the germline V gene, CDR1 is DFQATT and CDR2 is SNEGSKA (reference sequence). The CDR3 protein is CSARTGNYGYTF. CDR3 coding DNA: TGCAGTGCAAGGACGGGTAACTATGGCTACACCTTC.

The chain joins TRBV7-9 to TRBJ2-3; D is ambiguous. Trimming took off 3 bases at V and 1 base at J, with 8 bases between the two ends. The CDR3 loop spans 14 amino acids. Germline CDR1 is SEHNR and CDR2 is FQNEAQ (reference sequence). This CDR3 is CASSFNHRTDTQYF. DNA for the CDR3: TGTGCCAGCAGCTTTAATCACCGCACAGATACGCAGTATTTT.

This clonotype showed up many times. The rearrangement links TRBV5-1 to TRBJ2-7; 7 nucleotides match TRBD2. Trimming took 4 bases from V and 1 from J; bases not matched to a gene: 14. The CDR3 contains 17 residues. Germline V gene data show CDR1 as SGHRS and CDR2 as YFSETQ. For the CDR3, the DNA is TGCGCCAGCAGCCCCGGAAGAAGCGGGGCGGCGTCCTACGAGCAGTACTTC. Translation gives CASSPGRSGAASYEQYF.

This clonotype was picked up a small number of times. The genes are TRBV6-1 and TRBJ2-4; possibly TRBD1 for D (5 bases). CDR1 is MNHNS and CDR2 is SASEGT in the germline V gene. The V gene lost 6 bases and the J gene lost 0 bases, with 24 bases spanning the gap. This CDR3 spans 19 amino acids. The CDR3 coding sequence is TGTGCCAGCAGGGCTCGGAAGGACAACACCGCAATAGCCAAAAACATTCAGTACTTC. Its protein is CASRARKDNTAIAKNIQYF.

This clonotype was seen at least ten times. V gene TRBV30 combines with J gene TRBJ1-1; TRBD1 matches 7 bases. This CDR3 is built from 15 residues. Germline CDR1 GTSNPN, CDR2 SVGIG (reference sequence). Trimming took 0 bases from V and 4 from J; bases not matched to a gene: 8. CDR3 bases: TGTGCCTGGAGTGTTGTGACAGGGTTGTCCACTGAAGCTTTCTTT. It translates to CAWSVVTGLSTEAFF.

This clonotype showed up just a few times. The rearrangement joins TRBV9 to TRBJ2-3; 14 bases map to TRBD2. V shed 5 bases and J 7 bases; nucleotides not matched to a gene: 15. In germline, CDR1 is SGDLS, CDR2 YYNGEE. CDR3 length: 18 amino acids. Here the CDR3 DNA reads TGTGCCAGCAGTGGAGCCGGGACTAGCGGGAGTCTGTTAAATACGCAGTATTTT. It translates to CASSGAGTSGSLLNTQYF.

This clonotype appeared many times. The chain employs TRBV18 and TRBJ2-1; the D is unclear. Germline CDR1 KGHSH, CDR2 LQKENI. V lost 1 base, J lost 3 bases, and 7 bases lay in between. There are 14 residues in the CDR3. The CDR3 is CASSPQTDYNEQFF. CDR3 nucleotide sequence: TGTGCCAGCTCACCACAGACCGACTACAATGAGCAGTTCTTC.

V and J are TRBV7-2 and TRBJ2-1, with 7 bases identical to TRBD1. Germline values: CDR1 SGHTA, CDR2 FQGNSA. Trimming at V came to 5 bases and at J to 0 bases, leaving 4 bases not matched to a gene. CDR3 length: 15 residues. The CDR3 loop is CASSIRGPSYNEQFF. The CDR3 region has the DNA TGTGCCAGCAGCATAAGGGGGCCCTCCTACAATGAGCAGTTCTTC. Complete variable domain (other parts from reference TRBV7-2 and TRBJ2-1): GAGVSQSPSNKVTEKGKDVELRCDPISGHTALYWYRQSLGQGLEFLIYFQGNSAPDKSGLPSDRFSAERTGGSVSTLTIQRTQQEDSAVYLCASSIRGPSYNEQFFGPGTRLTVL.

This clonotype has a handful of counts. The gene calls are TRBV9 and TRBJ2-7; 11 bases line up with TRBD1. CDR3 length: 15 amino acids. Germline CDR1 SGDLS, CDR2 YYNGEE. The ends lost 3 bases at V and 5 bases at J; junction bases unmatched: 7. For the CDR3, the DNA is TGTGCCAGCAGCGCCCGGACAGGGGGCCTAAACGAGCAGTACTTC. This sequence encodes CASSARTGGLNEQYF.

This clonotype was counted between two and nine times. J is TRBJ1-6 and V is TRBV4-2, with D maybe TRBD1 (5 bases). Germline CDR1 LGHNA, CDR2 YNFKEQ. Trimming took 5 bases from V and 14 from J, leaving 19 bases between them. The CDR3 has 14 amino acids. The CDR3 DNA reads TGTGCCAGCAGCAAGAGGACCCCCGAGGACACCCTCCACTTT. Its protein is CASSKRTPEDTLHF.

This clonotype has just a few counts. CDR3 bases: TGTGCCAGCAGCCCTCCCGGATCAGATACGCAGTATTTT. It translates to CASSPPGSDTQYF. The V and J genes are TRBV7-9 and TRBJ2-3, with D hard to call. The CDR3 totals 13 residues. The ends were cut back, 5 bases at V and 4 bases at J, with 10 bases in the middle. CDR1 is SEHNR, CDR2 FQNEAQ, per germline (reference sequence).

The chain employs TRBV6-1 and TRBJ1-2; 9 positions agree with TRBD1. Germline V gives CDR1 MNHNS, CDR2 SASEGT. CDR3 length: 16 amino acids. V gave up 5 bases and J gave up 4 bases; unmatched junction bases: 11. The CDR3: CASSSGTGIRSYGYTF. In DNA, the CDR3 is TGTGCCAGCAGTTCTGGGACAGGGATTCGTAGCTATGGCTACACCTTC.

This clonotype has at least ten counts. This sequence joins TRBV24-1 and TRBJ2-1; 8 nucleotides line up with TRBD2. Per the germline V gene, CDR1 is KGHDR and CDR2 is SFDVKD. There are 14 residues in the CDR3. V shed 1 base and J 8 bases; nucleotides not matched to a gene: 3. DNA for the CDR3: TGTGCCACCAGTGATTTTCTGCGGGAGGATGAGCAGTTCTTC. Translated: CATSDFLREDEQFF.

The table lists this clonotype with many counts. This rearrangement joins TRBV7-2 to TRBJ2-3; weak D call: TRBD2 (6 bases). The CDR3 is made up of 12 amino acids. Trimming shortened V by 5 bases and J by 8 bases, and 11 bases separated the two germline ends. CDR1 and CDR2 from the germline V gene are SGHTA and FQGNSA. The CDR3 DNA is TGTGCCAGCAGCCCCGGACTAAGTACGCAGTATTTT. Protein sequence: CASSPGLSTQYF.